These 13 T cell receptor beta chains were sequenced from one sample in a study of T cell changes during pregnancy in multiple sclerosis. Some clones are missing from TCRdb's copy, which holds only in-frame ones; the method was immunoSEQ multiplex PCR. The table has fewer than 110,000 clones, 92% seen once; the top ten hold around 0.84%. Sequencing was performed on peripheral blood, taken after pregnancy. The receptors here all came from a female donor with multiple sclerosis, enrolled in a pregnancy study.

V usage is TRBV18 and J usage is TRBJ2-1; 15 bases fit TRBD2. The CDR3 totals 18 residues. J gave up 6 bases and V 2 bases, and 8 bases lay outside the gene matches. Germline V gives CDR1 KGHSH, CDR2 LQKENI. CDR3 DNA: TGTGCCAGCTCACCAAGGGGACTAGCGGGAGGCCCCTTCAATGAGCAGTTCTTC. Amino acids: CASSPRGLAGGPFNEQFF.

The chain couples TRBV5-1 to TRBJ2-7, with 7 bases identical to TRBD1. Germline trimming cut 2 bases from V and 3 bases from J; bases unmatched to any gene: 11. The V gene's germline CDR1 is SGHRS and CDR2 YFSETQ. The CDR3 is made up of 16 amino acids. The CDR3, as DNA: TGCGCCAGCAGCTTTCTCACTAGGACAGGAGTCTACGAGCAGTACTTC. Residues: CASSFLTRTGVYEQYF.

Written as DNA, the CDR3 is TGTGCCAGCAGCTTAGGGCTAGCGGGACGCGAGCAGTACTTC. This translates into CASSLGLAGREQYF. This chain joins TRBV7-9 and TRBJ2-7, with 9 bases matching TRBD2. The CDR3 length is 14 residues. Germline-derived CDR1 and CDR2 are SEHNR and FQNEAQ (reference sequence). The ends lost 1 base at V and 6 bases at J; junction bases unmatched: 4.

The chain uses TRBV10-3 and TRBJ1-1; D gene ambiguous. The CDR3 has 14 amino acids. The germline V gene encodes CDR1 ENHRY and CDR2 SYGVKD. V gave up 2 bases and J gave up 1 base, with 8 bases separating them. This chain's CDR3 is CAISEVAENTEAFF. Here the CDR3 DNA reads TGTGCCATCAGTGAGGTTGCGGAGAACACTGAAGCTTTCTTT.

The chain joins TRBV5-4 to TRBJ1-1; no reliable D call. The V gene's germline CDR1 is SGHNT and CDR2 YYREEE (reference sequence). V was cut by 4 bases and J by 6 bases, with 10 bases left in between. The CDR3 runs 12 residues. CDR3 region: CASSRNPAEAFF. The DNA of the CDR3 is TGTGCCAGCAGCCGTAACCCGGCTGAAGCTTTCTTT.

Only one count was recorded for this clone. CDR3 sequence: CASSLGQGNTIYF. The CDR3 bases are TGTGCCAGCAGCCTGGGACAGGGAAACACCATATATTTT. The chain combines TRBV5-4 with TRBJ1-3; 7 nucleotides align to TRBD1. The CDR3 consists of 13 residues. Unmatched junction bases numbered 2, after V lost 4 bases and J lost 4 bases. Germline CDR1 reads SGHNT; CDR2 reads YYREEE (reference sequence).

The CDR3 region is CASSFLGETEAFF. For the CDR3, the DNA is TGTGCCAGCAGCTTCCTTGGAGAGACTGAAGCTTTCTTT. This rearrangement joins TRBV7-3 to TRBJ1-1; D call uncertain. Germline CDR1 SGHTA, CDR2 FQGTGA. The ends were cut back, 3 bases at V and 5 bases at J, with 10 bases in the middle. The CDR3 covers 13 residues.

This chain connects TRBV2 to TRBJ1-1; possibly TRBD1 for D (5 bases). Germline V lookup: CDR1 SNHLY, CDR2 FYNNEI. V lost 3 bases to trimming and J lost 4 bases, with 12 bases between them. The CDR3 length is 14 residues. The DNA of the CDR3 is TGTGCCAGCAGTGATAGGGGTGGTACCACTGAAGCTTTCTTT. It specifies CASSDRGGTTEAFF.

Here the CDR3 reads CASSLSYGYTF. The CDR3, as DNA: TGTGCCAGCAGCTTGAGCTATGGCTACACCTTC. The chain links TRBV7-9 to TRBJ1-2; no reliable D call. V was cut by 3 bases and J by 4 bases, with 3 bases left in between. Germline CDR1 and CDR2: SEHNR and FQNEAQ (reference sequence). This CDR3 comprises 11 residues. Variable domain in full (rest from reference TRBV7-9 and TRBJ1-2): DTGVSQNPRHKITKRGQNVTFRCDPISEHNRLYWYRQTLGQGPEFLTYFQNEAQLEKSRLLSDRFSAERPKGSFSTLEIQRTEQGDSAMYLCASSLSYGYTFGSGTRLTVV.

The rearrangement uses TRBV2 and TRBJ1-3; no firm D call. Germline V gene data show CDR1 as SNHLY and CDR2 as FYNNEI. V gave up 6 bases and J gave up 4 bases, with 10 bases separating them. The CDR3 is 13 amino acids. CDR3 protein: CASSPLPGNTIYF. The CDR3 nucleotides are TGTGCCAGCAGCCCCCTTCCGGGAAACACCATATATTTT.

The chain couples TRBV18 to TRBJ2-2, with TRBD2 matching 9 bases. The CDR3 is made up of 15 amino acids. The J segment lost 1 base and the V segment lost 5 bases, leaving 2 bases of the junction unmatched. Germline assignment: CDR1 KGHSH and CDR2 LQKENI. CDR3 region: CASSSTSGNTGELFF. In nucleotides, the CDR3 is TGTGCCAGCTCATCGACTAGCGGGAACACCGGGGAGCTGTTTTTT.

The V gene is TRBV7-9, the J gene TRBJ1-4; D gene ambiguous. Trimming shortened V by 6 bases and J by 0 bases, and 11 bases separated the two germline ends. Germline CDR1 SEHNR, CDR2 FQNEAQ (reference sequence). The CDR3 extends over 15 amino acids. CDR3 bases: TGTGCCAGCAGGCCTCAAGGAGCAACTAATGAAAAACTGTTTTTT. This translates into CASRPQGATNEKLFF.

This sequence joins TRBV10-3 and TRBJ1-5; 9 positions agree with TRBD1. This CDR3 contains 17 residues. V lost 0 bases, J lost 6 bases, and 9 bases stayed unmatched. Germline V gene lookup returns CDR1 ENHRY and CDR2 SYGVKD. The CDR3 loop is CAISESLGQGIGQPQHF. The CDR3 DNA sequence: TGTGCCATCAGTGAGTCGTTGGGACAGGGAATAGGTCAGCCCCAGCATTTT.